This T cell receptor beta chain derives from a study of post-analysis software for immune sequencing data. As for the study in general: Disease trajectories encompassed relapsing-remitting, secondary progressive and progressive-relapsing multiple sclerosis.

Study-wide results and limits: Batch-mates among the samples co-clustered strongly by F measure. Patients with multiple sclerosis recorded significantly lower normalized Chao1 diversity than controls, the study found. Higher frequency in patients than in controls was seen for about five TRBV segments, with TRBV5-6, TRBV5-1 and TRBV20-1 among them.

On this clonotype: Its target is not known.

CDR3 size: 14 residues. J lost 2 bases, V lost 6 bases, and 9 bases had no gene match. Per the germline V gene, CDR1 is SQVTM and CDR2 is ANQGSEA. Incorporated into the TCR beta cDNA libraries were unique molecular identifiers, which served to reduce PCR and sequencing biases. Researchers reported 400,000 to 550,000 cDNA molecules coming from approximately 0.95 to 9.8 million T cells. MiXCR, applied by TCRdb to the PCR reads, yields one record per CDR3 protein. The sample has roughly 600,000 distinct CDR3 sequences; around 40% are singletons. Sequenced material: blood. The rearrangement joins TRBV29-1 to TRBJ1-2; 7 positions match TRBD1. The TCR originated in a girl between 10 and 17 years old with multiple sclerosis. Here the CDR3 reads CSVATGSTNYGYTF. CDR3 nucleotides: TGCAGCGTGGCGACAGGGTCAACGAACTATGGCTACACCTTC.